The rows below give T cell receptor beta chains drawn from one sample of a study of T cell repertoires in cytomegalovirus infection. TCRdb reanalysed the reads using MiXCR and keeps one entry per CDR3 protein. The sample lists nearly 700,000 distinct CDR3 sequences; around 30% were seen once. Their recognized antigens are unknown. Sequenced material: cultured PBMCs, taken from culture after CMV antigen stimulation. The receptors derive from a human donor in good health (CMV status not recorded). Some clones in this sample may be carry-over from other donors' samples. The CDR3 runs from the conserved cysteine through the conserved F or W. The order of the fields is V gene, D gene, J gene, clone size, CDR3 DNA, CDR3 protein. A D gene is named only where the DNA matches it firmly. Where a row states a size, it is once, few, many or the class of an expanded clone; other rows omit it.

v_call: TRBV12-3/TRBV12-4; d_call: .; j_call: TRBJ2-5; clone_size: .; cdr3_nt: TGTGCCAGCAGTCTGAGGCTTCGTTGGGGGGAGACCCAGTACTTC; cdr3_aa: CASSLRLRWGETQYF
v_call: TRBV28; d_call: TRBD1; j_call: TRBJ1-6; clone_size: .; cdr3_nt: TGTGCCAGCAGAAGTTCCCGGACAGGGGTGATTTCACCCCTCCACTTT; cdr3_aa: CASRSSRTGVISPLHF
v_call: TRBV6-2/TRBV6-3; d_call: .; j_call: TRBJ2-3; clone_size: .; cdr3_nt: TGTGCCAGCAGTTACTATGGCGGACCCACAGATACGCAGTATTTT; cdr3_aa: CASSYYGGPTDTQYF
v_call: TRBV7-8; d_call: TRBD2; j_call: TRBJ2-1; clone_size: .; cdr3_nt: TGTGCCAGCAGCTTAGGGGGGGGGACCAGTTCGAATGAGCAGTTCTTC; cdr3_aa: CASSLGGGTSSNEQFF
v_call: TRBV7-9; d_call: .; j_call: TRBJ1-6; clone_size: .; cdr3_nt: TGTGCCAGCATTCAGGTGCGGGGGGTAATTTCACCCCTCCACTTT; cdr3_aa: CASIQVRGVISPLHF
v_call: TRBV6-2/TRBV6-3; d_call: .; j_call: TRBJ2-3; clone_size: few; cdr3_nt: TGTGCCAGCACCCAACGCCGGGTGGTCACAGATACGCAGTATTTT; cdr3_aa: CASTQRRVVTDTQYF
v_call: TRBV12-3/TRBV12-4; d_call: TRBD1; j_call: TRBJ1-1; clone_size: .; cdr3_nt: TGTGCCAGCAGTTTCCAGGGGGCGCTTACTGAAGCTTTCTTT; cdr3_aa: CASSFQGALTEAFF
v_call: TRBV7-9; d_call: .; j_call: TRBJ1-3; clone_size: few; cdr3_nt: TGTGCCAGCTCCTGGTCGTCTCGGGGAAACACCATATATTTT; cdr3_aa: CASSWSSRGNTIYF
v_call: TRBV19; d_call: .; j_call: TRBJ2-3; clone_size: .; cdr3_nt: TGTGCCAGTACCAATCGGCCTAGCTATGCAGATACGCAGTATTTT; cdr3_aa: CASTNRPSYADTQYF
v_call: TRBV15; d_call: .; j_call: TRBJ1-1; clone_size: few; cdr3_nt: TGTGCCACCAGCAGATCGGCCATGAACACTGAAGCTTTCTTT; cdr3_aa: CATSRSAMNTEAFF
v_call: TRBV28; d_call: .; j_call: TRBJ1-5; clone_size: .; cdr3_nt: TGTGCCAGCAAAGGTATTCACGGAGATCAGCCCCAGCATTTT; cdr3_aa: CASKGIHGDQPQHF
v_call: TRBV7-8; d_call: TRBD2; j_call: TRBJ2-1; clone_size: few; cdr3_nt: TGTGCCAGCAGCTTAGTCGGGAGGGACAACAATGAGCAGTTCTTC; cdr3_aa: CASSLVGRDNNEQFF
v_call: TRBV20-1; d_call: .; j_call: TRBJ2-6; clone_size: .; cdr3_nt: TGCAGTGCTAGGGCAATTGGTGGGGCCAACGTCCTGACTTTC; cdr3_aa: CSARAIGGANVLTF
v_call: TRBV6-2/TRBV6-3; d_call: .; j_call: TRBJ2-2; clone_size: .; cdr3_nt: TGTGCCAGCAGTTACTTAAGGGAGGGGGAGCTGTTTTTT; cdr3_aa: CASSYLREGELFF
v_call: TRBV15; d_call: TRBD1; j_call: TRBJ2-5; clone_size: .; cdr3_nt: TGTGCCACCAGCCCCCCCCTCGGGCAGGGGGCGTCAGAGACCCAGTACTTC; cdr3_aa: CATSPPLGQGASETQYF
v_call: TRBV6-1; d_call: .; j_call: TRBJ1-6; clone_size: few; cdr3_nt: TGTGCCACCTCCATCATGAGCTCCTATAATTCACCCCTCCACTTT; cdr3_aa: CATSIMSSYNSPLHF
v_call: TRBV7-2; d_call: TRBD2; j_call: TRBJ2-5; clone_size: many; cdr3_nt: TGTGCCAGCAGCTTGAGGGCTACTAGCGGGGAAGAGACCCAGTACTTC; cdr3_aa: CASSLRATSGEETQYF
v_call: TRBV7-4; d_call: TRBD1; j_call: TRBJ1-5; clone_size: .; cdr3_nt: TGTGCCAGCAGCAAGGGGGCTCAGCCCCAGCATTTT; cdr3_aa: CASSKGAQPQHF
v_call: TRBV25-1; d_call: TRBD2; j_call: TRBJ2-3; clone_size: .; cdr3_nt: TGTGCCAGCAGCCCTACGGGAGGGTCGGATACGCAGTATTTT; cdr3_aa: CASSPTGGSDTQYF
v_call: TRBV20-1; d_call: .; j_call: TRBJ2-5; clone_size: .; cdr3_nt: TGCAGTGCTAGGTGGGGGGCCGAGGAGACCCAGTACTTC; cdr3_aa: CSARWGAEETQYF
v_call: TRBV6-1; d_call: TRBD2; j_call: TRBJ2-7; clone_size: few; cdr3_nt: TGCCCCCCTAGCGGGCCCTTATCCTACGAGCAGTACTTC; cdr3_aa: CPPSGPLSYEQYF
v_call: TRBV4-1; d_call: .; j_call: TRBJ1-1; clone_size: .; cdr3_nt: TGCGCCAGCAGCCATAGTCGATCGGGAACGGGCACTGAAGCTTTCTTT; cdr3_aa: CASSHSRSGTGTEAFF
v_call: TRBV7-2; d_call: .; j_call: TRBJ1-6; clone_size: .; cdr3_nt: TGTGCCAGCAGCGTTGGTCCTTCACCCCTCCACTTT; cdr3_aa: CASSVGPSPLHF
v_call: TRBV12-3/TRBV12-4; d_call: .; j_call: TRBJ2-5; clone_size: .; cdr3_nt: TGTGCCAGCAGTGGGGGTAGCCCGCACTTC; cdr3_aa: CASSGGSPHF
v_call: TRBV11-3; d_call: .; j_call: TRBJ1-6; clone_size: .; cdr3_nt: TGTGCCAGCAGCTTAGACCAGGCGGGAGCCCTCCACTTT; cdr3_aa: CASSLDQAGALHF
v_call: TRBV5-6; d_call: .; j_call: TRBJ1-6; clone_size: few; cdr3_nt: TGTGCCAGCAGCCCGAAACCCTACGCGTACGGGGCTCCGTATTCACCCCTCCACTTT; cdr3_aa: CASSPKPYAYGAPYSPLHF
v_call: TRBV28; d_call: TRBD1; j_call: TRBJ1-2; clone_size: few; cdr3_nt: TGTGCCAGCACACTACAGGGGAATTTCGTTGGCTACACCTTC; cdr3_aa: CASTLQGNFVGYTF
v_call: TRBV4-2; d_call: .; j_call: TRBJ2-7; clone_size: .; cdr3_nt: TGTGCCAGCAGCCAAGATTCCGGACGCCGCTACGAGCAGTACTTC; cdr3_aa: CASSQDSGRRYEQYF
v_call: TRBV20-1; d_call: .; j_call: TRBJ2-5; clone_size: .; cdr3_nt: TGCAGTGCCTATAGGAGGGGGTGGGAAAAGACCCAGTACTTC; cdr3_aa: CSAYRRGWEKTQYF
v_call: TRBV28; d_call: .; j_call: TRBJ2-7; clone_size: .; cdr3_nt: TGTGCCAGCAGTTCCCCGCCCAGCGAGCAGTACTTC; cdr3_aa: CASSSPPSEQYF
v_call: TRBV19; d_call: .; j_call: TRBJ1-1; clone_size: few; cdr3_nt: TGTGCCAGTACCCCCCTGGGGGCCTCTACGGGGGCTGAAGCTTTCTTT; cdr3_aa: CASTPLGASTGAEAFF
v_call: TRBV15; d_call: .; j_call: TRBJ2-7; clone_size: .; cdr3_nt: TGTGCCACCAGCAGAGATAGTGAGTACGAGCAGTACTTC; cdr3_aa: CATSRDSEYEQYF
v_call: TRBV7-9; d_call: .; j_call: TRBJ1-2; clone_size: .; cdr3_nt: TGTGCCAGCACCGGGGAAGGGCTGCTCTATGGCTACACCTTC; cdr3_aa: CASTGEGLLYGYTF
v_call: TRBV12-3/TRBV12-4; d_call: .; j_call: TRBJ1-2; clone_size: .; cdr3_nt: .; cdr3_aa: CASSTRWGTGSTF
v_call: TRBV28; d_call: .; j_call: TRBJ2-5; clone_size: .; cdr3_nt: TGTGCCAGCAGTTTCCGAGCCTCCCATCAGTACTTC; cdr3_aa: CASSFRASHQYF
v_call: TRBV6-6; d_call: .; j_call: TRBJ2-3; clone_size: .; cdr3_nt: TGTGCCAGCATTAAGGGGGGCGACCCAACAGATACGCAGTATTTT; cdr3_aa: CASIKGGDPTDTQYF
v_call: TRBV7-8; d_call: .; j_call: TRBJ2-1; clone_size: few; cdr3_nt: TGTGCCAGCAGCCCTAGACTAGTCTTTACTAACAATGAGCAGTTCTTC; cdr3_aa: CASSPRLVFTNNEQFF
v_call: TRBV11-2; d_call: .; j_call: TRBJ2-6; clone_size: .; cdr3_nt: TGTGCCAGCAGACAATTTCGGGGGGCAACTGGGGCCAACGTCCTGACTTTC; cdr3_aa: CASRQFRGATGANVLTF
v_call: TRBV25-1; d_call: TRBD1; j_call: TRBJ1-4; clone_size: .; cdr3_nt: TGTGCCAGCAGTGAAGTCGGGACAGGGGATGAAAAACTGTTTTTT; cdr3_aa: CASSEVGTGDEKLFF
v_call: TRBV28; d_call: TRBD1; j_call: TRBJ2-7; clone_size: few; cdr3_nt: TGTGCCAGCAGCCGACCGGGACAGGGCTACGAGCAGTACTTC; cdr3_aa: CASSRPGQGYEQYF
v_call: TRBV4-2; d_call: .; j_call: TRBJ2-1; clone_size: .; cdr3_nt: TGTGCCAGCAGCCCCCTGTCCCCTCCCGACAATGAGCAGTTCTTC; cdr3_aa: CASSPLSPPDNEQFF
v_call: TRBV7-9; d_call: TRBD1; j_call: TRBJ1-2; clone_size: few; cdr3_nt: TGTGCCAGCAGCTTAGCCGCAGGGGGTACGCGCTACACCTTC; cdr3_aa: CASSLAAGGTRYTF
v_call: TRBV19; d_call: .; j_call: TRBJ2-2; clone_size: .; cdr3_nt: TGTGCCAGTAGTACCGGGCCCCACTTCGGGGAGCTGTTTTTT; cdr3_aa: CASSTGPHFGELFF
v_call: TRBV4-1; d_call: .; j_call: TRBJ1-1; clone_size: .; cdr3_nt: TGCGCCAGCAGCCCCCCCTATCTGAACACTGAAGCTTTCTTT; cdr3_aa: CASSPPYLNTEAFF
v_call: TRBV12-3/TRBV12-4; d_call: TRBD2; j_call: TRBJ2-3; clone_size: .; cdr3_nt: TGTGCCAGCAGTTTAGTGTTACTAGCGGGAGGGCTCGGCACAGATACGCAGTATTTT; cdr3_aa: CASSLVLLAGGLGTDTQYF
v_call: TRBV7-9; d_call: .; j_call: TRBJ1-2; clone_size: few; cdr3_nt: TGTGCCAGCAGCCCTCCCAGCTTTAACTATGGCTACACCTTC; cdr3_aa: CASSPPSFNYGYTF
v_call: TRBV20-1; d_call: .; j_call: TRBJ2-5; clone_size: .; cdr3_nt: TGCAGTGCTAGAGGGGCAGGGCAAGAGACCCAGTACTTC; cdr3_aa: CSARGAGQETQYF
v_call: TRBV6-2/TRBV6-3; d_call: TRBD1; j_call: TRBJ1-4; clone_size: .; cdr3_nt: TGTGCCAGCAGTTCCTGGGACAGGGGGACTGAAAAACTGTTTTTT; cdr3_aa: CASSSWDRGTEKLFF
v_call: TRBV20-1; d_call: .; j_call: TRBJ2-5; clone_size: .; cdr3_nt: TGCAGTGCTAGTAGGCCCCAGGGTCTGGAGACCCAGTACTTC; cdr3_aa: CSASRPQGLETQYF
v_call: TRBV12-3/TRBV12-4; d_call: TRBD1; j_call: TRBJ2-2; clone_size: few; cdr3_nt: TGTGCCAGCAGTCTGCCGACAGGGCCGTTACTTGGGTCCGGGGAGCTGTTTTTT; cdr3_aa: CASSLPTGPLLGSGELFF
v_call: TRBV7-2; d_call: .; j_call: TRBJ1-2; clone_size: many; cdr3_nt: TGTGCCAGCAGCTTAGCGGCAGGGACACACTATGGCTACACCTTC; cdr3_aa: CASSLAAGTHYGYTF
v_call: TRBV25-1; d_call: TRBD1; j_call: TRBJ1-2; clone_size: .; cdr3_nt: TGTGCCAGCAGTACGACTACAGGGGGGGAGAACTATGGCTACACCTTC; cdr3_aa: CASSTTTGGENYGYTF